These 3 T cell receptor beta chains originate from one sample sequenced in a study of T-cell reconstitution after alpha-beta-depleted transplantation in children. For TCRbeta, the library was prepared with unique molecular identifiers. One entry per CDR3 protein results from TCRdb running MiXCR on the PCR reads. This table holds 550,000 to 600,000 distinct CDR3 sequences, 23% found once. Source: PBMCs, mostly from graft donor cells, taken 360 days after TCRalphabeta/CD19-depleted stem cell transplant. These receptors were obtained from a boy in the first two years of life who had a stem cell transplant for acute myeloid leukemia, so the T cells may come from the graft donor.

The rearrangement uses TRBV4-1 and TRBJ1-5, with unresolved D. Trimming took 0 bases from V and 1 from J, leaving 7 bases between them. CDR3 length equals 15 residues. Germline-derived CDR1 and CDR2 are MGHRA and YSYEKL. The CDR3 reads CASSQDEGSNQPQHF. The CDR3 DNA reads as TGCGCCAGCAGCCAAGATGAAGGGAGCAATCAGCCCCAGCATTTT.

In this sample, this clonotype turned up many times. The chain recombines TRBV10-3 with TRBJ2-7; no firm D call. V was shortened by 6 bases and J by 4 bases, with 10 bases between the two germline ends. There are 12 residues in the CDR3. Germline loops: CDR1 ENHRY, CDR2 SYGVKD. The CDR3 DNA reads TGTGCCATCAGCCCTGGGTCTTACGAGCAGTACGTC. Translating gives CAISPGSYEQYV.

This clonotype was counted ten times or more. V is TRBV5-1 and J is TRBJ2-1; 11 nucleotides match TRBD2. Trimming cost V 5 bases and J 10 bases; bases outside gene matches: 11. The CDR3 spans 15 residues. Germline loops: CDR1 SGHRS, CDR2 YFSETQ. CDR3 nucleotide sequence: TGCGCCAGCAGTCCACTAGCGGGGGCCGGGAGGGAGCAGTTCTTC. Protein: CASSPLAGAGREQFF.